These 17 T cell receptor beta chains came from one sample sequenced in a study of T cell responses to AZD1222 COVID-19 vaccine. Only in-frame clones appear in the TCRdb table, and some are missing; sequencing was by immunoSEQ multiplex PCR. The table includes roughly 100,000 clones, over 75% detected once. Sequenced material: peripheral blood, taken on day 0 of AZD1222 vaccination. The receptors derive from an adult in good health.

The chain carries TRBV28 and TRBJ2-7; D possibly corresponds to TRBD1 (5 bases). Trimming shortened V by 6 bases and J by 5 bases, and 11 bases separated the two germline ends. Germline values: CDR1 MDHEN, CDR2 SYDVKM. The CDR3 covers 12 residues. CDR3: CASSPPGNEQYF. The CDR3 region has the DNA TGTGCCAGCAGCCCCCCAGGGAACGAGCAGTACTTC.

This clone appeared a single time. The rearrangement links TRBV19 to TRBJ1-2, with D uncertain. In germline, CDR1 is LNHDA, CDR2 SQIVND (reference sequence). This CDR3 region has 12 residues. Trimming pared 3 bases from V and 4 bases from J, leaving 6 bases between. Here the CDR3 DNA reads TGTGCCAGTAGTATTGACTCCTATGGCTACACCTTC. Its translation: CASSIDSYGYTF.

V and J are TRBV7-5 and TRBJ2-1; TRBD2, the table's D call, lacks a check against the DNA. TRBV7-5 is designated a pseudogene. The CDR3 length is 13 residues. Here the CDR3 DNA reads TGTGTCAGAAGCCCGATACTAAACACAGAGCAGTTCTTC. It translates to CVRSPILNTEQFF.

The chain uses TRBV19 and TRBJ1-5, with TRBD1 as a possible D gene (5 bases). Germline lookup yields CDR1 LNHDA and CDR2 SQIVND (reference sequence). This CDR3 is 16 amino acids long. Trimming took 3 bases from V and 7 from J, leaving 19 bases between them. The DNA of the CDR3 is TGTGCCAGTAGTATTCAGCACGGGAGGGACGGGCAGCCCCAGCATTTT. Translated, it gives CASSIQHGRDGQPQHF.

This clone occurred a few times. This chain connects TRBV28 to TRBJ1-1, with D hard to call. The CDR3 consists of 13 residues. With 2 bases removed from V and 0 bases from J, the gap between germline ends came to 4 bases. Germline values: CDR1 MDHEN, CDR2 SYDVKM. CDR3 sequence (DNA): TGTGCCAGCAGTTTAAGGATGAACACTGAAGCTTTCTTT. This translates into CASSLRMNTEAFF.

The chain joins TRBV5-1 to TRBJ1-2; 7 bases map to TRBD1. The germline V gene has CDR1 SGHRS and CDR2 YFSETQ. This CDR3 has 17 amino acids. V gave up 0 bases and J gave up 5 bases; unmatched junction bases: 13. The CDR3 loop reads CASSLEGRDSLIYGYTF. The DNA for the CDR3 is TGCGCCAGCAGCTTGGAGGGGCGGGACAGCCTAATTTATGGCTACACCTTC.

In its sample, this clone was seen once. The V gene is TRBV7-2, the J gene TRBJ1-6; perhaps TRBD1 as D (5 bases). Germline V gene sequence: CDR1 SGHTA, CDR2 FQGNSA. The CDR3 runs to 18 residues. Deletions cut 5 bases from V and 4 bases from J, with 21 bases between. The CDR3 reads CASSPTPGRGRYNSPLHF. The CDR3 DNA is TGTGCCAGCAGCCCGACACCGGGACGGGGACGTTATAATTCACCCCTCCACTTT.

The rearrangement links TRBV28 to TRBJ1-2, with D perhaps matching TRBD1 (6 bases). Per the germline V gene, CDR1 is MDHEN and CDR2 is SYDVKM. The ends were cut back, 5 bases at V and 0 bases at J, with 10 bases in the middle. This CDR3 contains 14 residues. This CDR3 reads CASSVWTANYGYTF. The CDR3 nucleotides are TGTGCCAGCAGTGTTTGGACAGCTAACTATGGCTACACCTTC.

V usage is TRBV7-9 and J usage is TRBJ2-5, with 7 bases aligning to TRBD2. V shed 4 bases, J shed 1 base, and the junction held 9 bases outside the gene matches. This CDR3 has 16 residues. The germline gives CDR1 SEHNR, CDR2 FQNEAQ (reference sequence). CDR3 region: CASSSWEGRTQETQYF. In nucleotides, the CDR3 is TGTGCCAGCAGCTCATGGGAGGGGCGGACCCAAGAGACCCAGTACTTC.

The chain recombines TRBV6-1 with TRBJ2-7, with D perhaps TRBD1 (6 bases). This CDR3 contains 15 residues. V lost 1 base and J lost 0, with 10 bases in between. The germline V gene encodes CDR1 MNHNS and CDR2 SASEGT. Here the CDR3 reads CASSEGTAVSYEQYF. The DNA of the CDR3 is TGTGCCAGCAGTGAAGGGACAGCCGTCTCCTACGAGCAGTACTTC.

The chain links TRBV11-2 to TRBJ1-1, with 7 bases that match TRBD1. The CDR3 is 15 amino acids. Germline CDR1 is SGHAT and CDR2 is FQNNGV. The V and J ends lost 3 bases and 4 bases, in that order; junction bases with no gene match: 8. In nucleotides, the CDR3 is TGTGCCAGCAGCTTCTTGGAGGGGGCGATCACTGAAGCTTTCTTT. Translated, it gives CASSFLEGAITEAFF.

The chain uses TRBV19 and TRBJ1-2; a weak D match, TRBD1 (6 bases). The germline gives CDR1 LNHDA, CDR2 SQIVND (reference sequence). The CDR3 spans 15 residues. The V end was cut by 3 bases, the J end by 6 bases, with 17 bases between. CDR3 DNA: TGTGCCAGTAGTATTGGCGTTGCAGGGGCCCATGGCTACACCTTC. This codes for CASSIGVAGAHGYTF.

The gene calls are TRBV2 and TRBJ1-2, with TRBD1 matching 7 bases. CDR1 and CDR2 from the germline V gene are SNHLY and FYNNEI. The CDR3 runs to 15 residues. V gave up 3 bases and J gave up 4 bases; unmatched junction bases: 8. CDR3 bases: TGTGCCAGCAGTGAGGGAACAGGGGACTCCTATGGCTACACCTTC. Translated: CASSEGTGDSYGYTF.

The chain uses TRBV5-6 and TRBJ1-6; D call uncertain. Trimming pared 1 base from V and 10 bases from J, leaving 12 bases between. Germline lookup yields CDR1 SGHDT and CDR2 YYEEEE. The CDR3 has 14 amino acids. CDR3 bases: TGTGCCAGCAGCTTGAAGACGAACTTCTCACCCCTCCACTTT. Translating it yields CASSLKTNFSPLHF. The variable domain in full, with the rest retrieved from reference TRBV5-6 and TRBJ1-6, is DAGVTQSPTHLIKTRGQQVTLRCSPKSGHDTVSWYQQALGQGPQFIFQYYEEEERQRGNFPDRFSGHQFPNYSSELNVNALLLGDSALYLCASSLKTNFSPLHFGNGTRLTVT.

The chain joins TRBV30 to TRBJ1-4; D is possibly TRBD1 (5 bases). CDR3 length: 12 residues. Trimming cost V 7 bases and J 8 bases, with 14 bases left between them. CDR1 GTSNPN and CDR2 SVGIG come from the germline V gene (reference sequence). The CDR3 loop reads CASLTGGEKLFF. As DNA, the CDR3 is TGTGCCTCTTTGACGGGGGGGGAAAAACTGTTTTTT.

The chain employs TRBV11-2 and TRBJ2-7; D is undetermined. Germline CDR1 and CDR2: SGHAT and FQNNGV. The CDR3 sequence is 14 residues long. The V end was cut by 0 bases, the J end by 0 bases, with 6 bases between. CDR3: CASSLDATSYEQYF. CDR3 nucleotides: TGTGCCAGCAGCTTAGACGCTACCTCCTACGAGCAGTACTTC.

In its sample, this clone was seen once. V usage is TRBV5-1 and J usage is TRBJ1-2, with 7 bases aligning to TRBD1. Looked up from germline, CDR1 is SGHRS and CDR2 is YFSETQ. V shed 4 bases, J shed 4 bases, and the junction held 7 bases outside the gene matches. The CDR3 totals 14 residues. Here the CDR3 reads CASSEGQLGYGYTF. The CDR3 DNA is TGCGCCAGCAGCGAGGGACAGCTAGGCTATGGCTACACCTTC.